This TCR beta chain was sequenced during a study of T cell responses to AZD1222 COVID-19 vaccine. Data came from immunoSEQ multiplex PCR; TCRdb stores just in-frame clones and leaves some out. This sample has 150,000 or so clones, with roughly 90% found just once. CDR1 is SGHRS, CDR2 YFSETQ, per germline. This CDR3 contains 15 residues. Between the trimmed V and J ends, which lost 4 bases and 0 bases, there was a span of 11 bases. The material was peripheral blood, obtained on day 0 of AZD1222 vaccination. This chain connects TRBV5-1 to TRBJ1-3; D perhaps matches TRBD1 (5 bases). This TCR was recovered from an adult in good health. CDR3 in amino acids: CASSPTAISGNTIYF. Here the CDR3 DNA reads TGCGCCAGCAGCCCGACAGCAATCTCTGGAAACACCATATATTTT.